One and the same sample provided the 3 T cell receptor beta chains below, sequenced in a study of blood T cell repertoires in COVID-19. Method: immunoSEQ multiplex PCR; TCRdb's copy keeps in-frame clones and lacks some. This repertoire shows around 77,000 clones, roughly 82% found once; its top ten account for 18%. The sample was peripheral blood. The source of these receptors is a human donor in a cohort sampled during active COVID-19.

The CDR3 bases are TGCGCCAGCACTTGGGGGGGGTCCTACGAGCAGTACTTC. This encodes CASTWGGSYEQYF. The rearrangement uses TRBV5-1 and TRBJ2-7; TRBD2 agrees at 7 bases. The V gene end was trimmed by 6 bases and the J gene end by 1 base; junction bases not matched to a gene: 4. The CDR3 has 13 residues. Germline loops: CDR1 SGHRS, CDR2 YFSETQ.

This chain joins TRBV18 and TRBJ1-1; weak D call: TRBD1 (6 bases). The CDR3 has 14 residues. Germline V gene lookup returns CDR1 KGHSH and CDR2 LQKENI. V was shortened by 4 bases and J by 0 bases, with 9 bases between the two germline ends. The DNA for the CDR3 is TGTGCCAGCTCACTGGGGGCTATGAACACTGAAGCTTTCTTT. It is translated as CASSLGAMNTEAFF. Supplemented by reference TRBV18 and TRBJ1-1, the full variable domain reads NAGVMQNPRHLVRRRGQEARLRCSPMKGHSHVYWYRQLPEEGLKFMVYLQKENIIDESGMPKERFSAEFPKEGPSILRIQQVVRGDSAAYFCASSLGAMNTEAFFGQGTRLTVV.

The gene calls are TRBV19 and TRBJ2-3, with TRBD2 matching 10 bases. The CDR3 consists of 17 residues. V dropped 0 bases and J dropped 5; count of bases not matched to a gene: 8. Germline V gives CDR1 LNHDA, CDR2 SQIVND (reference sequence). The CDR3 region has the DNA TGTGCCAGTAGTATAGATCCAAGCGGGGGGGCGGGAGATACGCAGTATTTT. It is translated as CASSIDPSGGAGDTQYF. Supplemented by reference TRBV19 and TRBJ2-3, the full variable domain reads DGGITQSPKYLFRKEGQNVTLSCEQNLNHDAMYWYRQDPGQGLRLIYYSQIVNDFQKGDIAEGYSVSREKKESFPLTVTSAQKNPTAFYLCASSIDPSGGAGDTQYFGPGTRLTVL.